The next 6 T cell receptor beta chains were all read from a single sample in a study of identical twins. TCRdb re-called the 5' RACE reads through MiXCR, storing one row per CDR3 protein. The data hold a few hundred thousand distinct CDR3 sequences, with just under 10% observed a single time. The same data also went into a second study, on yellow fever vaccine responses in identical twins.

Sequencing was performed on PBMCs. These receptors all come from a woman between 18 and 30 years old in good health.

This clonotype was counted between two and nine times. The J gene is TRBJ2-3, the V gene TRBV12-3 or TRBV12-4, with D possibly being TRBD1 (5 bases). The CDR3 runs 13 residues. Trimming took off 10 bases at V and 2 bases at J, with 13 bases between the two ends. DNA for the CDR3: TGTGCCATCAGGACATCCCTCACAGATACGCAGTATTTT. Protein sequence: CAIRTSLTDTQYF.

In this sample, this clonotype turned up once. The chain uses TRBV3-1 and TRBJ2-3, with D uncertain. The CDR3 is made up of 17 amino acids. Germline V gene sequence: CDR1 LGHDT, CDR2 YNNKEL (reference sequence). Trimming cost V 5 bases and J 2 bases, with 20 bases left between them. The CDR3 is CASSERSLKLITDTQYF. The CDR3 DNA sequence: TGTGCCAGCAGCGAAAGGTCACTAAAGCTCATCACAGATACGCAGTATTTT.

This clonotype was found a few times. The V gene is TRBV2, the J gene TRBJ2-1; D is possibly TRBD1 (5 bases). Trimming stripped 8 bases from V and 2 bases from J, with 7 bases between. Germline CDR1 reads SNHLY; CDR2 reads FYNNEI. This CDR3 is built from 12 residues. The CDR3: CASVGPYNEQFF. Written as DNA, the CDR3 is TGTGCCAGCGTGGGGCCCTACAATGAGCAGTTCTTC.

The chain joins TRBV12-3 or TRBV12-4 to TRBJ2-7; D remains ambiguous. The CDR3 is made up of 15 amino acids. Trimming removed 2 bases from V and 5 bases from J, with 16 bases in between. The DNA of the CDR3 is TGTGCCAGCAGTTTAAACCCCCCGGCCTCTAACGAGCAGTACTTC. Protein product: CASSLNPPASNEQYF.

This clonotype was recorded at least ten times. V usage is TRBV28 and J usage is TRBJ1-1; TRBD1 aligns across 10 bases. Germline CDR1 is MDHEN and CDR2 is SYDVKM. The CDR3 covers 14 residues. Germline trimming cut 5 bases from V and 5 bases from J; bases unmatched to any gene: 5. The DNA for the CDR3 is TGTGCCAGCAGTCGACAGGGGGCTGGGACTGAAGCTTTCTTT. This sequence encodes CASSRQGAGTEAFF.

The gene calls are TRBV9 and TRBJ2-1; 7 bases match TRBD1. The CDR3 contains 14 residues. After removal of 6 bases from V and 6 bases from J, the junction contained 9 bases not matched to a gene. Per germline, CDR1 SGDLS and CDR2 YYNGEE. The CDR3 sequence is CASIDTGEVNEQFF. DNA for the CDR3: TGTGCCAGCATCGATACAGGGGAAGTCAATGAGCAGTTCTTC.